The rows below give T cell receptor beta chains drawn from one sample of a study of T cell responses to AZD1222 COVID-19 vaccine. The protocol was immunoSEQ multiplex PCR, while the TCRdb copy is restricted to in-frame clones and leaves out a portion. The sample gives about 180,000 clones, more than 80% of which show up once; about 6.9% is in the top ten. This specimen consisted of peripheral blood, obtained on day 0 of AZD1222 vaccination. The receptors were gathered from an adult in good health. CDR3s include the opening cysteine and the closing phenylalanine or tryptophan. Fields, in order: clone size, D gene, V gene, J gene, CDR3 length, CDR3 DNA, CDR3 protein. D genes are given only for firm matches. Expanded clones get a size class; other rows say once, few or many, or leave the size out.

clone size: .
D gene: TRBD2
V gene: TRBV19
J gene: TRBJ2-3
CDR3 length: 14
CDR3 DNA: TGTGCCAGTAGTATTCACGGGGGGACAGATACGCAGTATTTT
CDR3 protein: CASSIHGGTDTQYF

clone size: .
D gene: .
V gene: TRBV5-6
J gene: TRBJ1-5
CDR3 length: 16
CDR3 DNA: TGTGCCAGCAGCTTGGGAACAGGGTGGGGACGGCAGCCCCAGCATTTT
CDR3 protein: CASSLGTGWGRQPQHF

clone size: .
D gene: TRBD1
V gene: TRBV5-1
J gene: TRBJ2-3
CDR3 length: 16
CDR3 DNA: TGCGCCAGCAGCTTGAATTACAGGGGGCGGACAGATACGCAGTATTTT
CDR3 protein: CASSLNYRGRTDTQYF

clone size: .
D gene: TRBD1
V gene: TRBV3-1/TRBV3-2
J gene: TRBJ2-6
CDR3 length: 17
CDR3 DNA: TGTGCCAGCAGCCCGTGGACAGGGAGGCCCGGGGCCAACGTCCTGACTTTC
CDR3 protein: CASSPWTGRPGANVLTF

clone size: .
D gene: .
V gene: TRBV5-4
J gene: TRBJ2-7
CDR3 length: 14
CDR3 DNA: TGTGCCAGCAGCTCGGGGCAGGGTGATCGCGAGCAGTACTTC
CDR3 protein: CASSSGQGDREQYF

clone size: .
D gene: .
V gene: TRBV24-1
J gene: TRBJ2-2
CDR3 length: 14
CDR3 DNA: TGTGCCACCAGTCCGACCGGGGCGGCCGGGGAGCTGTTTTTT
CDR3 protein: CATSPTGAAGELFF

clone size: .
D gene: TRBD2
V gene: TRBV19
J gene: TRBJ2-3
CDR3 length: 17
CDR3 DNA: TGTGCCACCCGTCCCGGGACTAGCGGGAGCATATCAGATACGCAGTATTTT
CDR3 protein: CATRPGTSGSISDTQYF

clone size: .
D gene: TRBD2
V gene: TRBV6-5
J gene: TRBJ2-1
CDR3 length: 16
CDR3 DNA: TGTGCCAGCAGTTACTCGGGGCGGGGGGTCTCTGATGAGCAGTTCTTC
CDR3 protein: CASSYSGRGVSDEQFF

clone size: .
D gene: .
V gene: TRBV28
J gene: TRBJ2-7
CDR3 length: 12
CDR3 DNA: TGTGCCAGCAGTCCCCGGGGTAGCTCGCAGTACTTC
CDR3 protein: CASSPRGSSQYF

clone size: .
D gene: .
V gene: TRBV19
J gene: TRBJ1-1
CDR3 length: 13
CDR3 DNA: TGTGCCAGTAGTATTGGGGAGAACACTGAAGCTTTCTTT
CDR3 protein: CASSIGENTEAFF

clone size: .
D gene: .
V gene: TRBV3-1/TRBV3-2
J gene: TRBJ1-2
CDR3 length: 15
CDR3 DNA: TGTGCCAGCAGCCAAGGCAGGGCCACTAACTATGGCTACACCTTC
CDR3 protein: CASSQGRATNYGYTF

clone size: .
D gene: .
V gene: TRBV5-4
J gene: TRBJ1-5
CDR3 length: 15
CDR3 DNA: TGTGCCAGCAGCACGGGGGGGAATAGCAATCAGCCCCAGCATTTT
CDR3 protein: CASSTGGNSNQPQHF

clone size: .
D gene: TRBD2
V gene: TRBV28
J gene: TRBJ2-2
CDR3 length: 14
CDR3 DNA: TGTGCCAGCAGTACTAGCGGTAACACCGGGGAGCTGTTTTTT
CDR3 protein: CASSTSGNTGELFF

clone size: .
D gene: .
V gene: TRBV10-3
J gene: TRBJ2-4
CDR3 length: 11
CDR3 DNA: TGTGCCATCAGTGACGGAAACATTCAGTACTTC
CDR3 protein: CAISDGNIQYF

clone size: .
D gene: .
V gene: TRBV28
J gene: TRBJ2-2
CDR3 length: 14
CDR3 DNA: TGTGCCAGCAGTAAGCCTAGCTTTACCGGGGAGCTGTTTTTT
CDR3 protein: CASSKPSFTGELFF

clone size: .
D gene: .
V gene: TRBV10-3
J gene: TRBJ1-5
CDR3 length: 14
CDR3 DNA: TGTGCCATTTCAGCTAGACAGGCAAATCAGCCCCAGCATTTT
CDR3 protein: CAISARQANQPQHF

clone size: .
D gene: .
V gene: TRBV10-3
J gene: TRBJ1-3
CDR3 length: 14
CDR3 DNA: TGTGCCATCAGGAACACGAGCTCTGGAAACACCATATATTTT
CDR3 protein: CAIRNTSSGNTIYF

clone size: .
D gene: .
V gene: TRBV19
J gene: TRBJ2-5
CDR3 length: 15
CDR3 DNA: TGTGCCAGTAGTATAGTATGGGGTTACCAAGAGACCCAGTACTTC
CDR3 protein: CASSIVWGYQETQYF

clone size: .
D gene: TRBD1
V gene: TRBV7-2
J gene: TRBJ1-5
CDR3 length: 15
CDR3 DNA: TGTGCCAGCAGACGGGACAGGGATAGCAATCAGCCCCAGCATTTT
CDR3 protein: CASRRDRDSNQPQHF

clone size: .
D gene: TRBD1
V gene: TRBV6-5
J gene: TRBJ1-3
CDR3 length: 13
CDR3 DNA: TGTGCCAGCAGTTACTCACCGGGACAGATATTATATTTT
CDR3 protein: CASSYSPGQILYF

clone size: .
D gene: TRBD1
V gene: TRBV3-1/TRBV3-2
J gene: TRBJ1-1
CDR3 length: 16
CDR3 DNA: TGTGCCAGCAGCCCTCGGGACAGGGGGATCAAAACTGAAGCTTTCTTT
CDR3 protein: CASSPRDRGIKTEAFF

clone size: few
D gene: .
V gene: TRBV5-1
J gene: TRBJ1-1
CDR3 length: 15
CDR3 DNA: TGCGCCAGCAGACAAGACGGGACCGTGAACACTGAAGCTTTCTTT
CDR3 protein: CASRQDGTVNTEAFF

clone size: .
D gene: .
V gene: TRBV12-5
J gene: TRBJ1-1
CDR3 length: 16
CDR3 DNA: TGTGCTAGTGGTTTGGCAACTGGACGGAGGAACACTGAAGCTTTCTTT
CDR3 protein: CASGLATGRRNTEAFF

clone size: once
D gene: .
V gene: TRBV9
J gene: TRBJ1-1
CDR3 length: 12
CDR3 DNA: TGTGCCAGCAGCGGAGGAAACACTGAAGCTTTCTTT
CDR3 protein: CASSGGNTEAFF

clone size: .
D gene: .
V gene: TRBV5-4
J gene: TRBJ2-6
CDR3 length: 15
CDR3 DNA: TGTGCCAGCAGCTTGGTGGGGACAGGGGCCAACGTCCTGACTTTC
CDR3 protein: CASSLVGTGANVLTF

clone size: .
D gene: .
V gene: TRBV9
J gene: TRBJ2-3
CDR3 length: 15
CDR3 DNA: TGTGCCAGCAGCGCCCAACTAGAAAGCACAGATACGCAGTATTTT
CDR3 protein: CASSAQLESTDTQYF

clone size: .
D gene: TRBD1
V gene: TRBV2
J gene: TRBJ2-6
CDR3 length: 17
CDR3 DNA: TGTGCCAGCAGGGGGCAGGGGGTGAGCTCTGGGGCCAACGTCCTGACTTTC
CDR3 protein: CASRGQGVSSGANVLTF

clone size: .
D gene: .
V gene: TRBV16
J gene: TRBJ1-1
CDR3 length: 17
CDR3 DNA: TGTGCCAGCAGCTACATCTCGGGGAAGACCATGAACACTGAAGCTTTCTTT
CDR3 protein: CASSYISGKTMNTEAFF

clone size: .
D gene: .
V gene: TRBV7-7
J gene: TRBJ2-5
CDR3 length: 15
CDR3 DNA: TGTGCTAGCAGCCTCGCCGCAGCTTCACAAGAGACCCAGTACTTC
CDR3 protein: CASSLAAASQETQYF

clone size: .
D gene: .
V gene: TRBV7-9
J gene: TRBJ1-4
CDR3 length: 14
CDR3 DNA: TGTGCCAGCAGCTTAGTTGGAAATTGGGAGAAACTGTTTTTT
CDR3 protein: CASSLVGNWEKLFF

clone size: .
D gene: .
V gene: TRBV11-2
J gene: TRBJ1-4
CDR3 length: 14
CDR3 DNA: TGTGCCAGCAGCTCCTGGTCGGGAAATGAAAAACTGTTTTTT
CDR3 protein: CASSSWSGNEKLFF

clone size: .
D gene: .
V gene: TRBV5-4
J gene: TRBJ1-4
CDR3 length: 15
CDR3 DNA: TGTGCCAGCAGGCCGGATCCTGCAACTAATGAAAAACTGTTTTTT
CDR3 protein: CASRPDPATNEKLFF

clone size: .
D gene: TRBD2
V gene: TRBV19
J gene: TRBJ2-7
CDR3 length: 17
CDR3 DNA: TGTGCCAGTAGTATTGCGATCGGTAGCGGGGGCTACTACGAGCAGTACTTC
CDR3 protein: CASSIAIGSGGYYEQYF

clone size: .
D gene: TRBD1
V gene: TRBV5-8
J gene: TRBJ2-3
CDR3 length: 15
CDR3 DNA: TGTGCCAGCAGCTTTTGGGACAGGGCCACAGATACGCAGTATTTT
CDR3 protein: CASSFWDRATDTQYF

clone size: .
D gene: .
V gene: TRBV5-1
J gene: TRBJ1-4
CDR3 length: 19
CDR3 DNA: TGCGCCAGCAGCTTGGGGACTTCAGGGGCGATTCTCCTTTACGAAAAACTGTTTTTT
CDR3 protein: CASSLGTSGAILLYEKLFF

clone size: .
D gene: .
V gene: TRBV19
J gene: TRBJ1-1
CDR3 length: 13
CDR3 DNA: TGTGCCAGTAGTGCCGGGCCGAACACTGAAGCTTTCTTT
CDR3 protein: CASSAGPNTEAFF

clone size: once
D gene: .
V gene: TRBV3-1/TRBV3-2
J gene: TRBJ2-1
CDR3 length: 12
CDR3 DNA: TGTGCCAGCACCCAAGGGGGTAATGAGCAGTTCTTC
CDR3 protein: CASTQGGNEQFF